The sequence of this T cell receptor beta chain was determined in a study of T cells in Graves' hyperthyroidism and ophthalmopathy. Using 10 ml of fresh peripheral blood, PBMCs were prepared. TCR beta CDR3 regions were amplified from RNA transcripts. First-round RT-PCR targeting the TCR CDR3 was performed with the HTBI primer set. Via MiXCR, TCRdb re-called the multiplex PCR reads, giving one row per CDR3 protein. The sample shows 650,000 to 700,000 distinct CDR3 sequences, 15% to 20% of them seen only once. Germline CDR1 MNHEY, CDR2 SMNVEV (reference sequence). This CDR3 is built from 15 residues. V gave up 6 bases and J gave up 1 base; unmatched junction bases: 9. This clonotype was detected ten times or more. Antigen unknown. Study-wide results and limits: Separating ophthalmopathy from stable hyperthyroidism was achieved by a 13 V-J model. For ophthalmopathy, model prediction preceded onset by a median roughly 6.5 months. Most thyroid clonotypes expanded above 0.001 were also detected in blood.

Sequencing input: blood. V usage is TRBV27 and J usage is TRBJ2-7; 7 bases map to TRBD1. The receptor's source is a man in his fifties or sixties with Graves' hyperthyroidism. CDR3 nucleotides: TGTGCCAGCAGCTCGACCCCGGGACAGTCCTACGAGCAGTACTTC. Translating gives CASSSTPGQSYEQYF.